This T cell receptor beta chain was obtained from a study of identical twins (dated by TCRdb to the mid-2010s). For the study in its entirety: To test whether fetal clonotypes persist, the study used deep sequencing on TCR alpha and beta repertoires from monozygotic twins, unrelated adults of various ages, and cord blood. Replicate twin experiments were performed at different times using different library preparation protocols to rule out contamination.

Study-wide conclusions, independent of this receptor: Abundant cord blood beta clonotypes had fewer insertions, young adult naive repertoires showed a similar but weaker trend, and memory repertoires showed no such trend. Compared with coincidental sharing between unrelated individuals, out-of-frame TCR alpha sequences shared between twins had an excess of sequences with low generation probability. Recombination models systematically underestimated out-of-frame TCR alpha sharing in monozygotic twins but agreed with sharing between unrelated individuals. Because the same donors could not be followed over many years, the conclusions relied on cross-sectional statistical analysis. Zero-insertion analyses could be partly confounded by invariant T cells such as MAIT and iNKT, although diverse VJ usage argued against such confounding for most clonotypes. A weaker excess of twin sharing was found in beta out-of-frame sequences because the signal-to-noise ratio was lowered by fewer shared sequences.

Turning to this clonotype: It has no known antigen specificity. Base qualities are not at hand, and no much larger clone is one base apart.

The cysteine opens and the phenylalanine closes a CDR3 of 15 amino acids. The DNA shown is the 45-base CDR3, in frame from base 1. According to the germline V gene, CDR1 reads SGHTA and CDR2 reads FQGNSA. The library was generated by 5' RACE. TCRdb lists the instrument as Illumina HiSeq 2000. A universal primer binding site was added through template switching, and the final cDNA carried a unique molecular identifier so that TCR cDNA molecules could be counted accurately. First-strand cDNA for TCR alpha and beta chains was synthesized from specific primers in the conserved constant-segment region. To control for contamination, each cDNA library was double barcoded with a SMART-Mk sample barcode plus Illumina barcodes. TruSeq adapter sequences, together with Illumina sample barcodes, were added in two successive PCR steps. The Illumina HiSeq platform was used with custom primers to sequence TCR alpha and beta cDNA libraries. Regarding the original processing steps: Raw reads were processed with MiGEC to extract unique molecular identifiers, and MiXCR was used to determine CDR3 positions. Recombination models were inferred per individual with the repgenHMM and IGoR tools using an EM algorithm. Shared clonotype analysis was performed with the tcR package in R, normalizing sharing by the product of cloneset sizes. To study raw recombination without the effects of thymic and clonal selection, out-of-frame nonproductive sequences were analyzed. TCRdb handled the public reads itself, with Q25 trimming in fastp and clone calling in MiXCR, and kept productive beta chains. Rows merge per CDR3 protein into single entries with the most common DNA and genes. It is TCRdb's table, rather than the study itself, that gives the V and J calls and clone size. The sample includes about 520,000 distinct CDR3 sequences, with roughly a fifth observed a single time. The ten largest account for 0.91% of the sample.

All donors were healthy Caucasians. The twin cohort comprised three pairs of female monozygotic twins, all aged about 18 to 29 years. Positive isolation kits from Invitrogen were used to isolate CD4+ and CD8+ T cell populations. These data also formed part of another study, on T cells expressing NK-cell markers. As noted in the second study: In sorted CD3+CD56+NKG2C+, CD3+CD56+NKG2C- and CD3+CD56-NKG2C+ T-cell subsets from about 8 donors, TCR beta-chain repertoires were profiled. Among the eight sequenced donors, seven were HCMV-seropositive and one was HCMV-seronegative. In several experiments an anti-gammadeltaTCR antibody was added to restrict sorting to alphabetaTCR-expressing T cells. In more than five donors, the dominant CD3+CD56+NKG2C+ clonotypes were found to rank among the top 10 CD8+ clonotypes and to make up about 1.0-7.5% of CD8+ T cells. Those dominant clonotypes were again the most abundant among CD3+CD56-NKG2C+ cells in several donors, at about 28.3-65%. It remained unclear whether the expanded NKG2C-expressing T cell clones were specific for HCMV antigens. Randomly selected healthy volunteers, three men and five women, were used as the eight sequenced donors. HCMV-specific IgG was detected in serum with a commercial ELISA kit to determine HCMV serostatus. MIGEC was used to demultiplex reads and group reads by UMI, and MiTCR was used to assemble and quantify clonotypes. To remove erroneous sequences, TCR cDNA sequences were retained only when supported by two or more reads. The tcR package was used for downstream repertoire analysis, with clonotypes matched between fractions based on CDR3 nucleotide sequence plus V segment. VDJmatch was used to annotate antigen specificity against VDJdb, with one amino acid substitution allowed in CDR3.

Material for sequencing was CD4+ T cells sorted from blood. This sequence uses TRBV7-2 and TRBJ2-1, with an unclear D gene assignment. This receptor was identified in a woman in her late teens or twenties in good health. The DNA reads as follows: TGTGCTTGCGTAGTGGCAGCCAGCTCCTACAATGAGCAGTTCTTC. Translated, it reads CACVVAASSYNEQFF.